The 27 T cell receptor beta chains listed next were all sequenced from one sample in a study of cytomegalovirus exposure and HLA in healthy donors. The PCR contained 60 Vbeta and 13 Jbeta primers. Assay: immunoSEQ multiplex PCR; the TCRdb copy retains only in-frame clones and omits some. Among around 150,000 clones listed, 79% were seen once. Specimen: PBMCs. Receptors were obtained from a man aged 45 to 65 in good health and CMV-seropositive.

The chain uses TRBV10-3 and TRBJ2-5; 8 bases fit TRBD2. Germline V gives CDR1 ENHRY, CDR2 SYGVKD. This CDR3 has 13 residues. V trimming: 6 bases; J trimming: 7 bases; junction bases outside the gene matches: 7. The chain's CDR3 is CAIRTSGSWTQYF. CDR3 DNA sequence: TGTGCCATCAGAACTAGCGGTTCATGGACCCAGTACTTC.

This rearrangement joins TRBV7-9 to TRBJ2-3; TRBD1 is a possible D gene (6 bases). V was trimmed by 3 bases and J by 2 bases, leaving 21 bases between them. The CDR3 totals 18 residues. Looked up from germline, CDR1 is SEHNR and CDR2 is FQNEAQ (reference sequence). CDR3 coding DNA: TGTGCCAGCAGCTTGGGAAAATCAGGGGACCCCTCCACAGATACGCAGTATTTT. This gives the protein CASSLGKSGDPSTDTQYF.

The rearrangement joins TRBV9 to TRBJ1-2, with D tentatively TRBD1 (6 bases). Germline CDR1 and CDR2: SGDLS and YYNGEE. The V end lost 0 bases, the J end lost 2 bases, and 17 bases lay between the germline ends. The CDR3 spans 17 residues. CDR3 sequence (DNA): TGTGCCAGCAGCGTAGGTAACAGGGCTAGGGTAAACTATGGCTACACCTTC. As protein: CASSVGNRARVNYGYTF.

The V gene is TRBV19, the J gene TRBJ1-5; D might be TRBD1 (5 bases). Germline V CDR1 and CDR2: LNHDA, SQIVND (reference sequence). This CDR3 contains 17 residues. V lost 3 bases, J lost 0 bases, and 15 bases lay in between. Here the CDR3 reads CASSISWTPYSNQPQHF. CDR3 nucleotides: TGTGCCAGTAGTATTTCCTGGACACCCTATAGCAATCAGCCCCAGCATTTT.

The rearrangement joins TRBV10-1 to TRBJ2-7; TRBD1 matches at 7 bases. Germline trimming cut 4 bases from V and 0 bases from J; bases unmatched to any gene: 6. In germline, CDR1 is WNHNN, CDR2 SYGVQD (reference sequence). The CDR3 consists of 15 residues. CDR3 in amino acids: CASSVGTAYSYEQYF. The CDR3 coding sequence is TGCGCCAGCAGTGTTGGGACAGCCTACTCCTACGAGCAGTACTTC.

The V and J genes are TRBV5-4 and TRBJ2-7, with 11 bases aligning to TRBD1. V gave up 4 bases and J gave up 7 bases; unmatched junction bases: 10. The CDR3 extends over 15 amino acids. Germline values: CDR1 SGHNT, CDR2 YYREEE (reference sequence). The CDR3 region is CASSRDRGVWWEQYF. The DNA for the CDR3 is TGTGCCAGCAGCCGGGACAGGGGGGTTTGGTGGGAGCAGTACTTC.

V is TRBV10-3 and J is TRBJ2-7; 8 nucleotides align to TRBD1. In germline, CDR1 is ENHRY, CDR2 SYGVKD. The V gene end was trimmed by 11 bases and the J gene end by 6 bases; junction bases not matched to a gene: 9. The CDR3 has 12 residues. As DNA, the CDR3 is TGTGCCGCCGGACAGGGAGGTGGCGAGCAGTACTTC. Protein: CAAGQGGGEQYF.

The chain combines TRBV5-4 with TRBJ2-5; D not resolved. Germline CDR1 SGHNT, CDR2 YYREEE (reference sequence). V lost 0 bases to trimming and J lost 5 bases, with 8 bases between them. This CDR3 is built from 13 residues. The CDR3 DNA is TGTGCCAGCAGCTTGGACGCGGTGGAGACCCAGTACTTC. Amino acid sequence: CASSLDAVETQYF.

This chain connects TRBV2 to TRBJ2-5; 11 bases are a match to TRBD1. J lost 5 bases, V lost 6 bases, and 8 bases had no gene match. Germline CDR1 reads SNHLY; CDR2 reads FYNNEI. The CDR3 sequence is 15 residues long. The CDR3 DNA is TGTGCCAGCAGGAGGGGACAGGGGGGTACGGAGACCCAGTACTTC. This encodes CASRRGQGGTETQYF.

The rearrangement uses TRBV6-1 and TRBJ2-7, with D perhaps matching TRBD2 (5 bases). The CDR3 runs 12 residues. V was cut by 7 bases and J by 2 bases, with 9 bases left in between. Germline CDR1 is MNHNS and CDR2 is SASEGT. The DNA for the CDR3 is TGTGCCAGCAAGACGGGGACCTACGAGCAGTACTTC. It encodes CASKTGTYEQYF.

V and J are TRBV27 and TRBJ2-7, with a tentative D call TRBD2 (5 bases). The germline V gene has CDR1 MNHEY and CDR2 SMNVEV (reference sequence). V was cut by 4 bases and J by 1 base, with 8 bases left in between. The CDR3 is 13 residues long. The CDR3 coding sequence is TGTGCCAGCAGTTACAGCGGATCCTACGAGCAGTACTTC. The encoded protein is CASSYSGSYEQYF.

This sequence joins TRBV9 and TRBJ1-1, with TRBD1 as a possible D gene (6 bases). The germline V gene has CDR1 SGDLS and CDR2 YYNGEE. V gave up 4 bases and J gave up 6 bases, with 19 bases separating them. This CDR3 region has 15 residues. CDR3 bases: TGTGCCAGCAGCCCAGGACAGTTAACTAGTGCTGAAGCTTTCTTT. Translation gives CASSPGQLTSAEAFF.

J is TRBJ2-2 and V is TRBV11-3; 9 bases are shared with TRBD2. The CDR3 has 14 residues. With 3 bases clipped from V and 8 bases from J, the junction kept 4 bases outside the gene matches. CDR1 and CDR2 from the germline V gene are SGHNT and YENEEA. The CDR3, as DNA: TGTGCCAGCAGCTTGACTAGCGGAGGGGGGGAGCTGTTTTTT. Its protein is CASSLTSGGGELFF.

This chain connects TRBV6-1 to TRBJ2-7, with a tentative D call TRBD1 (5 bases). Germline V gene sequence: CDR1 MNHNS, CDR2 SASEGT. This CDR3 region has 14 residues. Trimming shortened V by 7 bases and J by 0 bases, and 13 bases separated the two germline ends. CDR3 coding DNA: TGTGCCAGCACACTTTGGGGCAGCTCCTACGAGCAGTACTTC. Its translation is CASTLWGSSYEQYF.

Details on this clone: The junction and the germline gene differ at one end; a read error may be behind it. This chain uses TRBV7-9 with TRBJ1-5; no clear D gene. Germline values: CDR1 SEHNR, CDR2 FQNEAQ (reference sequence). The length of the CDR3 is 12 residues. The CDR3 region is CSSSLDRQPQHF. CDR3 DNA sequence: TGTTCCAGCAGCTTAGATCGTCAGCCCCAGCATTTT.

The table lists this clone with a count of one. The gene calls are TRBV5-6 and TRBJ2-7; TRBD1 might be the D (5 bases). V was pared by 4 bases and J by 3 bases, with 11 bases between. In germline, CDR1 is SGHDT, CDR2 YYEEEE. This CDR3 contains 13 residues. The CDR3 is CASSRRQLYEQYF. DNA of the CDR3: TGTGCCAGCAGCCGCCGACAGCTCTACGAGCAGTACTTC.

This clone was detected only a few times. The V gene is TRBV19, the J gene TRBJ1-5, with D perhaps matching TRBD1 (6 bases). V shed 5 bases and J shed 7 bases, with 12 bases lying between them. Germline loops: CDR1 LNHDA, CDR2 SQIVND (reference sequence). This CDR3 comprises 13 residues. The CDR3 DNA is TGTGCCAGTAGTGGGGGCAGGCGACAGCCCCAGCATTTT. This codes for CASSGGRRQPQHF.

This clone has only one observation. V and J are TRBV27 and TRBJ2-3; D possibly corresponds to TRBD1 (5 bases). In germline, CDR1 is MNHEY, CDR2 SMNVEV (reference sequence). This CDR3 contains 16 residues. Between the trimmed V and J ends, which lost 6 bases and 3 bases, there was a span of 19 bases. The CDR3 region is CASSRSADTSTDTQYF. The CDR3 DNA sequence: TGTGCCAGCAGCCGAAGCGCGGACACGTCAACAGATACGCAGTATTTT.

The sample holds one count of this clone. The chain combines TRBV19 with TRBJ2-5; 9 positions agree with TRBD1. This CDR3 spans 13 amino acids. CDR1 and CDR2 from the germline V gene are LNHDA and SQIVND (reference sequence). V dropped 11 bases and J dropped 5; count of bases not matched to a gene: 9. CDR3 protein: CAVKTGGEETQYF. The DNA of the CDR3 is TGTGCCGTCAAGACAGGGGGTGAGGAGACCCAGTACTTC.

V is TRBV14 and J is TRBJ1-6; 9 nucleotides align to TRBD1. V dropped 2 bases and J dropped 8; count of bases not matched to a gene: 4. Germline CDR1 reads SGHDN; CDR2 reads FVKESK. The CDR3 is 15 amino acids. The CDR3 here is CASSQYTGGDSPLHF. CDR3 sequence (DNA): TGTGCCAGCAGCCAATATACAGGGGGCGATTCACCCCTCCACTTT.

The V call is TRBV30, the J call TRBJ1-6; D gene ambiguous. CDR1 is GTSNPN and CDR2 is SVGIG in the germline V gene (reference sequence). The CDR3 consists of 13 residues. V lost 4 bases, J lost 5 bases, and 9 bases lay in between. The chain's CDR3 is CAWINSNNSPLHF. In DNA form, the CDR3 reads TGTGCCTGGATTAACAGCAATAATTCACCCCTCCACTTT.

The CDR3 DNA follows: TGTGCCAGCAGCTTAGCCGACATGAACGAGCAGTACTTC. It yields the protein CASSLADMNEQYF. The rearrangement joins TRBV7-9 to TRBJ2-7; D unclear. V was shortened by 0 bases and J by 5 bases, with 8 bases between the two germline ends. Looked up from germline, CDR1 is SEHNR and CDR2 is FQNEAQ (reference sequence). The CDR3 loop spans 13 amino acids. Full variable domain (missing parts from reference TRBV7-9 and TRBJ2-7): DTGVSQNPRHKITKRGQNVTFRCDPISEHNRLYWYRQTLGQGPEFLTYFQNEAQLEKSRLLSDRFSAERPKGSFSTLEIQRTEQGDSAMYLCASSLADMNEQYFGPGTRLTVT.

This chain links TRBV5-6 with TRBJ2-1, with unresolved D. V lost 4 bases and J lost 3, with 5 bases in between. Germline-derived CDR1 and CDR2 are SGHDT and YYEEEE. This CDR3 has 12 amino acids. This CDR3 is CASSLYYNEQFF. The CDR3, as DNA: TGTGCCAGCAGCCTGTACTACAATGAGCAGTTCTTC.

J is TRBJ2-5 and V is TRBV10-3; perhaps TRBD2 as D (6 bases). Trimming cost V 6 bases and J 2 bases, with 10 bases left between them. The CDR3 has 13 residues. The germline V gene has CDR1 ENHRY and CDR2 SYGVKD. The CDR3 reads CAISLTSQETQYF. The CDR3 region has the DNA TGTGCCATCAGCCTGACTAGTCAAGAGACCCAGTACTTC.

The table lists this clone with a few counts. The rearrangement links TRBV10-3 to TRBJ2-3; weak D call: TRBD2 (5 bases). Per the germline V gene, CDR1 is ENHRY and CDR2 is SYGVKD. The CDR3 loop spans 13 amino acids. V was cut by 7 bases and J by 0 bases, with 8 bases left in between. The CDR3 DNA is TGTGCCATCACAAGGACTAGCACAGATACGCAGTATTTT. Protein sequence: CAITRTSTDTQYF.

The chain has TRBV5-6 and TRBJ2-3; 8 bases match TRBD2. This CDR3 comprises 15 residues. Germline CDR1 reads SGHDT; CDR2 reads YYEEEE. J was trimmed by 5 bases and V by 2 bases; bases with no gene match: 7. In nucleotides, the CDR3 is TGTGCCAGCAGCTTCTTAGCGGGATTTGGAGATACGCAGTATTTT. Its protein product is CASSFLAGFGDTQYF. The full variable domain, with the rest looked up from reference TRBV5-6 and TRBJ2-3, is DAGVTQSPTHLIKTRGQQVTLRCSPKSGHDTVSWYQQALGQGPQFIFQYYEEEERQRGNFPDRFSGHQFPNYSSELNVNALLLGDSALYLCASSFLAGFGDTQYFGPGTRLTVL.

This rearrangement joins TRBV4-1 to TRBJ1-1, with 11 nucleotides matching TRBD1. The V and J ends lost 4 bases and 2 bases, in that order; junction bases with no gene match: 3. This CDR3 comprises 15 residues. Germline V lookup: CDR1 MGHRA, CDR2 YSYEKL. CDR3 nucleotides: TGCGCCAGCAGCCGTGGACAGGGGGCAAACACTGAAGCTTTCTTT. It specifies CASSRGQGANTEAFF.